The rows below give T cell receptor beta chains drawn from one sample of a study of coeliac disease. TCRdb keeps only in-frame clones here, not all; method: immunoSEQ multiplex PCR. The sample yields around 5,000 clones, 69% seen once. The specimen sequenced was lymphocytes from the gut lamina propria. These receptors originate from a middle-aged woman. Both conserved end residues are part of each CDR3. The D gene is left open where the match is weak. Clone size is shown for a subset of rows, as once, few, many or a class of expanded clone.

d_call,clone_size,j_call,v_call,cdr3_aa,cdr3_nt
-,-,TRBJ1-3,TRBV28,CASSRRTTGNTIYF,TGTGCCAGCAGTCGCCGGACTACGGGAAACACCATATATTTT
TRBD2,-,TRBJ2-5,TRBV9,CASSAGTNVPLEETQYF,TGTGCCAGCAGTGCCGGGACTAACGTTCCCCTCGAAGAGACCCAGTACTTC
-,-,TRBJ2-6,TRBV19,CASSTPVKPNVLTF,TGTGCCAGTAGTACCCCCGTGAAGCCCAACGTCCTGACTTTC
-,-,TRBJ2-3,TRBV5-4,CASSFQLGTDTQYF,TGTGCCAGCAGCTTTCAGCTAGGCACAGATACGCAGTATTTT
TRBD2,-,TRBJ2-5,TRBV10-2,CASSLAGDGTQYF,TGCGCCAGCAGTCTAGCGGGAGACGGGACCCAGTACTTC
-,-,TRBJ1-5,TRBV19,CASADYSNQPQHF,TGTGCCAGTGCAGATTATAGCAATCAGCCCCAGCATTTT
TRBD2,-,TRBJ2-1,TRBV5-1,CASSSGLAGGSEQFF,TGCGCCAGCAGCTCTGGACTAGCGGGAGGGAGTGAGCAGTTCTTC
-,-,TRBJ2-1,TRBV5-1,CASSLASSHEQFF,TGCGCCAGCAGCTTGGCCAGTTCTCATGAGCAGTTCTTC
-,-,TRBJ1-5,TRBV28,CASSLLRGQPQHF,TGTGCCAGCAGTTTATTAAGGGGGCAGCCCCAGCATTTT
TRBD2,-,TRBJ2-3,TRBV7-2,CASSPGLAGGTDTQYF,TGTGCCAGCAGCCCGGGACTAGCGGGAGGCACAGATACGCAGTATTTT
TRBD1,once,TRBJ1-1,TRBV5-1,CASSLGGQPEAFF,TGCGCCAGCAGCTTGGGGGGACAGCCTGAAGCTTTCTTT
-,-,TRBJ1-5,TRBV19,CASSPPSGYSNQPQHF,TGTGCCAGTAGCCCGCCGTCGGGTTATAGCAATCAGCCCCAGCATTTT
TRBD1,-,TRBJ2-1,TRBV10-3,CAISVEGQGGRNEQFF,TGTGCCATCAGTGTGGAGGGACAGGGAGGCCGCAATGAGCAGTTCTTC
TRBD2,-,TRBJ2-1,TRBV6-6,CASSVSGKSLNEQFF,TGTGCCAGCAGTGTTAGCGGGAAATCCCTCAATGAGCAGTTCTTC
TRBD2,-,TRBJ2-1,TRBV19,CASSDSGGPYNEQFF,TGTGCCAGTAGTGACAGCGGGGGGCCCTACAATGAGCAGTTCTTC
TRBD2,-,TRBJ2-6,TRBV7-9,CASSLGLAGYSGANVLTF,TGTGCCAGCAGCCTAGGACTAGCGGGCTACTCTGGGGCCAACGTCCTGACTTTC
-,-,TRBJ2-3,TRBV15,CATSRDRETDTQYF,TGTGCCACCAGCAGAGATCGAGAAACAGATACGCAGTATTTT
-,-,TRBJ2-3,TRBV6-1,CASRFIGGTDTQYF,TGTGCCAGCAGATTCATAGGGGGAACAGATACGCAGTATTTT
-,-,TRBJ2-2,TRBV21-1,CASSKETGGCANTGELFF,TGTGCCAGCAGCAAAGAAACAGGGGGCTGCGCGAACACCGGGGAGCTGTTTTTT
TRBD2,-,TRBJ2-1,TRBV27,CASSSTPTSGGYNEQFF,TGTGCCAGCAGTTCAACCCCGACTAGCGGGGGGTACAATGAGCAGTTCTTC
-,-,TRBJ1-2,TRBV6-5,CATGPRQTINYGYTF,TGTGCCACCGGACCCCGACAGACCATTAACTATGGCTACACCTTC
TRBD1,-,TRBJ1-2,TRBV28,CAGNSGTGRRYTF,TGTGCCGGAAATTCCGGGACAGGGAGACGCTACACCTTC
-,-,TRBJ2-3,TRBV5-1,CASSTDRTGRDTQYF,TGCGCCAGCAGCACCGACAGGACGGGCCGGGATACGCAGTATTTT
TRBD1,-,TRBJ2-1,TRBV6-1,CASSGTGYNEQFF,TGTGCCAGCAGCGGGACAGGTTACAATGAGCAGTTCTTC
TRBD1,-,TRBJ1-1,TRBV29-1,CSAYTGGGTEAFF,TGCAGCGCCTACACAGGGGGAGGCACTGAAGCTTTCTTT
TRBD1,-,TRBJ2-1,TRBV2,CASSVDRSEQFF,TGTGCCAGCAGTGTGGACAGGAGCGAGCAGTTCTTC
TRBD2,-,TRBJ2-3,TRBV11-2,CASSISGRSTDTQYF,TGTGCCAGCAGTATTAGCGGGAGAAGCACAGATACGCAGTATTTT
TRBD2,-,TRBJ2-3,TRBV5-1,CASSLSSGRATDTQYF,TGCGCCAGCAGCTTGAGTAGCGGGAGGGCTACAGATACGCAGTATTTT
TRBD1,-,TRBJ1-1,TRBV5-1,CASSGGRGRDAEAFF,TGCGCCAGCAGCGGGGGAAGGGGGCGCGACGCTGAAGCTTTCTTT
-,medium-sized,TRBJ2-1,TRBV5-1,CASSLVSGSGEQFF,TGCGCCAGCAGCTTGGTTTCGGGCTCGGGGGAGCAGTTCTTC
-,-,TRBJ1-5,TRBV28,CASQGVRNQPQHF,TGTGCCAGCCAAGGGGTGCGCAATCAGCCCCAGCATTTT
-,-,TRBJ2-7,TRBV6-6,CASSSDSNSYEQYF,TGTGCCAGCAGTTCGGACAGTAACTCCTACGAGCAGTACTTC
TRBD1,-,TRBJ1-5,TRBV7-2,CASSLVGTGSNQPQHF,TGTGCCAGCAGCTTAGTTGGGACAGGGAGCAATCAGCCCCAGCATTTT
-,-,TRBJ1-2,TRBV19,CASSIAGHGYGYTF,TGTGCCAGTAGTATTGCAGGGCATGGGTATGGCTACACCTTC
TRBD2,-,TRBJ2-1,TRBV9,CASSGRTSGSLGEQFF,TGTGCCAGCAGCGGACGGACTAGCGGGAGTCTGGGTGAGCAGTTCTTC
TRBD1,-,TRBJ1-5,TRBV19,CASSTTGQYQPQHF,TGTGCCAGTAGTACCACGGGACAGTATCAGCCCCAGCATTTT
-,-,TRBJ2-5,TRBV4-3,CASSQGREETQYF,TGCGCCAGCAGCCAAGGGAGGGAGGAGACCCAGTACTTC
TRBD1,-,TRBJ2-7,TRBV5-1,CASSPDRGSYEQYF,TGCGCCAGCAGCCCTGACAGGGGGTCCTACGAGCAGTACTTC
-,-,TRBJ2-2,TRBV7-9,CASSLAEAFNGELFF,TGTGCCAGCAGCTTAGCGGAGGCTTTTAACGGGGAGCTGTTTTTT
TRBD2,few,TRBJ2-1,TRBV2,CASSDLSGRKNEQFF,TGTGCCAGCAGTGATCTTAGCGGGAGGAAGAATGAGCAGTTCTTC
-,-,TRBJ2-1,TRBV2,CASSGQGNEQFF,TGTGCCAGCAGTGGACAAGGCAATGAGCAGTTCTTC
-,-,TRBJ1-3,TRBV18,CASSPAGGNTIYF,TGTGCCAGCTCACCGGCGGGAGGAAACACCATATATTTT
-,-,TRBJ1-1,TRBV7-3,CASSLTGDTEAFF,TGTGCCAGCAGCTTAACAGGGGACACTGAAGCTTTCTTT
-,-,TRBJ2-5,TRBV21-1,CASSPPRRTQETQYF,TGTGCCAGCAGCCCCCCAAGGAGAACCCAAGAGACCCAGTACTTC
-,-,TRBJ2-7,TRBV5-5,CASSSRDGGYEQYF,TGTGCCAGCAGCTCCCGGGACGGGGGTTACGAGCAGTACTTC
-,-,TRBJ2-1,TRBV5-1,CASSLAPVLNEQFF,TGCGCCAGCAGCTTGGCCCCAGTCCTCAATGAGCAGTTCTTC
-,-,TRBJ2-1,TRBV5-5,CASSFRDTGYNEQFF,TGTGCCAGCAGCTTCCGGGACACCGGTTACAATGAGCAGTTCTTC
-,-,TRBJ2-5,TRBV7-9,CASSLEAGPQETQYF,TGTGCCAGCAGCTTAGAGGCAGGCCCCCAGGAGACCCAGTACTTC